Reported below is one T cell receptor beta chain. Its specificity is unknown. Germline CDR1 is SGHTA and CDR2 is FQGNSA. CDR3 length: 11 amino acids. V was trimmed by 1 base and J by 10 bases, leaving 7 bases between them. The sample's treatment: some 19 received Ad26.COV2.S at low or high dose, single or two shots; roughly five received placebo; per-sample allocation not given. Sample collection was performed on day 63 after the first vaccine or placebo injection. Cohort 1b enrolled adults aged 18-55 years in Boston. This sample is part of a study of Ad26.COV2.S vaccination and SARS-CoV-2 variants. Study-wide points: Quantification of TCR breadth and depth may have yielded underestimates of total T cell responses. Vaccine recipients posted higher spike-specific TCR breadth than their placebo counterparts.

Measured with immunoSEQ multiplex PCR; TCRdb has only the in-frame clones, and not every one. The sample lists 350,000 to 450,000 clones; 80% to 90% were seen once. The clonotype was recovered from a person between 18 and 60 years old who received the Ad26.COV2.S COVID-19 vaccine or a placebo. The sample here was peripheral blood, taken in a trial of Ad26.COV2.S vaccine versus placebo. V is TRBV7-2 and J is TRBJ1-1, with a tentative D call TRBD1 (6 bases). The CDR3 nucleotides are TGTGCCAGCAGCTTAGAAGGGGGAGCTTTCTTT. It specifies CASSLEGGAFF. Full variable domain (outside the CDR3, taken from reference TRBV7-2 and TRBJ1-1): GAGVSQSPSNKVTEKGKDVELRCDPISGHTALYWYRQSLGQGLEFLIYFQGNSAPDKSGLPSDRFSAERTGGSVSTLTIQRTQQEDSAVYLCASSLEGGAFFGQGTRLTVV.